Presented here are 27 T cell receptor beta chains from one specimen sequenced in a study of blood T cell repertoires in COVID-19. Clones were sequenced by immunoSEQ multiplex PCR, and TCRdb holds only the in-frame ones, with some missing. The repertoire holds over 200,000 clones, with about 90% as singletons. Sequencing used PBMCs or T cells enriched from blood (not recorded which). The origin of the receptors is a woman in her 30s who had been exposed to COVID-19.

The chain couples TRBV3-1 (or the pseudogene TRBV3-2) to TRBJ2-7, with 7 bases identical to TRBD1. The CDR3 has 20 residues. V gave up 4 bases and J gave up 2 bases; unmatched junction bases: 23. CDR1 and CDR2 (germline): LGHDT, YNNKEL (reference sequence). The CDR3 nucleotides are TGTGCCAGCAGCCCATCGGTGGAGAAGGGGCCGGGACAGTCGACCTACGAGCAGTACTTC. Its protein product is CASSPSVEKGPGQSTYEQYF.

J is TRBJ1-1 and V is TRBV11-2, with D perhaps TRBD1 (6 bases). There are 17 residues in the CDR3. With 6 bases removed from V and 8 bases from J, the gap between germline ends came to 28 bases. Looked up from germline, CDR1 is SGHAT and CDR2 is FQNNGV. CDR3 protein: CASRGTGKSDQNMEAFF. The CDR3 DNA reads as TGTGCCAGCAGAGGAACAGGGAAAAGCGACCAGAATATGGAAGCTTTCTTT. Drawing the rest from reference TRBV11-2 and TRBJ1-1, the complete variable domain is EAGVAQSPRYKIIEKRQSVAFWCNPISGHATLYWYQQILGQGPKLLIQFQNNGVVDDSQLPKDRFSAERLKGVDSTLKIQPAKLEDSAVYLCASRGTGKSDQNMEAFFGQGTRLTVV.

The CDR3 DNA reads as TGTGCCAGCAGTTACCGGAGTGAGCAGTTCTTC. This encodes CASSYRSEQFF. The V call is TRBV6-5, the J call TRBJ2-1; D gene uncertain. Germline CDR1 is MNHEY and CDR2 is SVGAGI. The CDR3 contains 11 residues. Between the trimmed V and J ends, which lost 2 bases and 9 bases, there was a span of 5 bases.

CDR3 nucleotide sequence: TGTGCCAGCAGCGAACTTGCGGGAGGATACAATGAGCAGTTCTTC. Translating gives CASSELAGGYNEQFF. This sequence joins TRBV9 and TRBJ2-1; 8 positions match TRBD2. CDR1 is SGDLS, CDR2 YYNGEE, per germline. V lost 3 bases to trimming and J lost 4 bases; unmatched junction nucleotides: 6. This CDR3 has 15 amino acids. Full variable domain (missing parts from reference TRBV9 and TRBJ2-1): DSGVTQTPKHLITATGQRVTLRCSPRSGDLSVYWYQQSLDQGLQFLIQYYNGEERAKGNILERFSAQQFPDLHSELNLSSLELGDSALYFCASSELAGGYNEQFFGPGTRLTVL.

The V call is TRBV5-4, the J call TRBJ2-7, with D possibly TRBD2 on 6 matching bases. V lost 0 bases and J lost 0, with 10 bases in between. Germline CDR1 SGHNT, CDR2 YYREEE (reference sequence). The CDR3 is made up of 15 amino acids. The CDR3 here is CASSLGGDPSYEQYF. CDR3 bases: TGTGCCAGCAGCTTGGGCGGGGACCCCTCCTACGAGCAGTACTTC.

This clone was seen only once. The chain recombines TRBV10-3 with TRBJ1-1; 10 bases are shared with TRBD1. The CDR3 is made up of 16 amino acids. Germline CDR1 is ENHRY and CDR2 is SYGVKD. After removal of 5 bases from V and 0 bases from J, the junction contained 6 bases not matched to a gene. The CDR3 reads CAISQGQGRMNTEAFF. In DNA, the CDR3 is TGTGCCATCAGTCAGGGACAGGGGAGAATGAACACTGAAGCTTTCTTT.

The chain links TRBV19 to TRBJ1-5, with D possibly TRBD1 on 5 matching bases. V lost 6 bases and J 0 bases, leaving 15 bases between the germline ends. The CDR3 sequence is 16 residues long. Germline CDR1 and CDR2: LNHDA and SQIVND (reference sequence). The CDR3 is CASRPTGGFSNQPQHF. The CDR3 DNA sequence: TGTGCCAGTAGGCCCACTGGGGGGTTTAGCAATCAGCCCCAGCATTTT.

This sequence joins TRBV5-4 and TRBJ1-2; the D gene is possibly TRBD1 (6 bases). The V end was cut by 4 bases, the J end by 8 bases, with 24 bases between. Germline lookup yields CDR1 SGHNT and CDR2 YYREEE (reference sequence). The CDR3 has 16 amino acids. For the CDR3, the DNA is TGTGCCAGCAGCCGCGGACAGAACCGACAGATGGAAGGCTACACCTTC. It translates to CASSRGQNRQMEGYTF.

The V and J genes are TRBV9 and TRBJ1-1; D gene uncertain. The CDR3 is 14 residues long. Trimming shortened V by 0 bases and J by 5 bases, and 11 bases separated the two germline ends. From germline, CDR1 is SGDLS and CDR2 YYNGEE. CDR3: CASSVGSGNTEAFF. CDR3 sequence (DNA): TGTGCCAGCAGCGTAGGATCGGGAAATACTGAAGCTTTCTTT.

V is TRBV19 and J is TRBJ1-1; D is perhaps TRBD1 (5 bases). Between the trimmed V and J ends, which lost 5 bases and 5 bases, there was a span of 9 bases. Germline CDR1 reads LNHDA; CDR2 reads SQIVND (reference sequence). The CDR3 is 12 residues long. The CDR3 here is CASSEGVTEAFF. CDR3 in DNA: TGTGCCAGTAGTGAAGGGGTGACTGAAGCTTTCTTT. The whole variable domain, filled in from reference TRBV19 and TRBJ1-1, reads DGGITQSPKYLFRKEGQNVTLSCEQNLNHDAMYWYRQDPGQGLRLIYYSQIVNDFQKGDIAEGYSVSREKKESFPLTVTSAQKNPTAFYLCASSEGVTEAFFGQGTRLTVV.

This clone turned up a few times. The CDR3 nucleotides read TGTGCCTGGAGTAACAGTCAAAGGCCCCAGCATTTT. Its protein product is CAWSNSQRPQHF. The rearrangement uses TRBV30 and TRBJ1-5; no definite D call. Trimming took off 2 bases at V and 9 bases at J, with 11 bases between the two ends. From germline, CDR1 is GTSNPN and CDR2 SVGIG (reference sequence). This CDR3 is 12 amino acids long.

This rearrangement joins TRBV11-2 to TRBJ2-5; D may be TRBD2 (5 bases). Deletions cut 5 bases from V and 0 bases from J, with 13 bases between. This CDR3 contains 15 residues. Germline CDR1 and CDR2: SGHAT and FQNNGV. The CDR3 DNA sequence: TGTGCCAGCAGCCAAATAAGAGGGCACCAAGAGACCCAGTACTTC. Translation gives CASSQIRGHQETQYF. The full variable domain, its missing parts supplied by reference TRBV11-2 and TRBJ2-5, is EAGVAQSPRYKIIEKRQSVAFWCNPISGHATLYWYQQILGQGPKLLIQFQNNGVVDDSQLPKDRFSAERLKGVDSTLKIQPAKLEDSAVYLCASSQIRGHQETQYFGPGTRLLVL.

This rearrangement joins TRBV7-9 to TRBJ2-7, with D unclear. The CDR3 contains 13 residues. Germline CDR1 is SEHNR and CDR2 is FQNEAQ (reference sequence). V was pared by 7 bases and J by 0 bases, with 10 bases between. The CDR3 sequence: CASTAAASYEQYF. The CDR3, as DNA: TGTGCCAGCACCGCCGCGGCCTCCTACGAGCAGTACTTC.

The V gene is TRBV18, the J gene TRBJ2-4; 9 bases match TRBD2. Per the germline V gene, CDR1 is KGHSH and CDR2 is LQKENI. J gave up 3 bases and V 4 bases, and 16 bases lay outside the gene matches. This CDR3 contains 19 residues. The CDR3 DNA is TGTGCCAGCTCACGACTCACATCTAGCGGGAATAATGGCAAAAACATTCAGTACTTC. As protein: CASSRLTSSGNNGKNIQYF.

This clone was detected once. The chain combines TRBV27 with TRBJ2-2; a possible D gene is TRBD2 (6 bases). V lost 5 bases and J lost 1, with 14 bases in between. Germline values: CDR1 MNHEY, CDR2 SMNVEV (reference sequence). The CDR3 totals 16 residues. The CDR3 region has the DNA TGTGCCAGCAGTCCACTAGTGGGACTGAACACCGGGGAGCTGTTTTTT. Its protein is CASSPLVGLNTGELFF.

V gene TRBV7-2 combines with J gene TRBJ1-1, with TRBD1 matching 10 bases. CDR3 length: 14 residues. Per the germline V gene, CDR1 is SGHTA and CDR2 is FQGNSA. With 5 bases clipped from V and 1 base from J, the junction kept 1 base outside the gene matches. The CDR3 bases are TGTGCCAGCAGCCGGACAGGGGGGAACACTGAAGCTTTCTTT. This sequence encodes CASSRTGGNTEAFF.

The rearrangement uses TRBV29-1 and TRBJ2-1; 10 nucleotides line up with TRBD2. The germline CDR1 and CDR2 sequences are SQVTM and ANQGSEA. The CDR3 extends over 14 amino acids. V was clipped by 3 bases and J by 6 bases; unmatched bases: 5. In DNA, the CDR3 is TGCAGCGTTGACCGAGCGGGAGGGCCCAATGAGCAGTTCTTC. It yields the protein CSVDRAGGPNEQFF.

The chain links TRBV2 to TRBJ1-3, with 7 bases aligning to TRBD1. The V segment lost 3 bases and the J segment 0 bases; nucleotides outside the gene matches: 8. Germline V gives CDR1 SNHLY, CDR2 FYNNEI. The CDR3 has 17 amino acids. CDR3 protein: CASSDSGGHPSGNTIYF. In nucleotides, the CDR3 is TGTGCCAGCAGTGACTCAGGGGGACATCCCTCTGGAAACACCATATATTTT.

CDR3 DNA: TGCGCCAGCAGTACTAGCGGTAAGAATGAGCAGTTCTTC. Encoded protein: CASSTSGKNEQFF. The V gene is TRBV10-2, the J gene TRBJ2-1, with 8 nucleotides matching TRBD2. V dropped 5 bases and J dropped 7; count of bases not matched to a gene: 4. The CDR3 consists of 13 residues. Germline CDR1 WSHSY, CDR2 SAAADI.

This clone was counted a few times. CDR3 nucleotide sequence: TGTGCCAGCAGTCCGATACTAGCGGGAGGGTGGTGGGTGTACTTC. The encoded protein is CASSPILAGGWWVYF. The V gene is TRBV28, the J gene TRBJ2-7; 13 bases are shared with TRBD2. The V segment lost 5 bases and the J segment 12 bases; nucleotides outside the gene matches: 13. The CDR3 is 15 amino acids. CDR1 is MDHEN and CDR2 is SYDVKM in the germline V gene.

V gene TRBV2 combines with J gene TRBJ2-2; 7 bases map to TRBD2. The CDR3 has 19 residues. Germline CDR1 reads SNHLY; CDR2 reads FYNNEI. The junction had 19 bases not matched to a gene; V was cut back by 8 bases and J by 1 base. The CDR3, as DNA: TGTGCCAGCCGTCGGCACCATGTAGCGGGTATCAGGAACACCGGGGAGCTGTTTTTT. It codes for CASRRHHVAGIRNTGELFF.

The V call is TRBV3-1 (or the pseudogene TRBV3-2), the J call TRBJ2-3, with D unclear. V was shortened by 5 bases and J by 2 bases, with 5 bases between the two germline ends. The CDR3 spans 12 residues. Germline V gene data show CDR1 as LGHDT and CDR2 as YNNKEL (reference sequence). CDR3 region: CASSGPTDTQYF. The CDR3 DNA follows: TGTGCCAGCAGCGGCCCCACAGATACGCAGTATTTT.

The V gene is TRBV5-1, the J gene TRBJ2-7; 9 positions agree with TRBD1. The CDR3 consists of 14 residues. In germline, CDR1 is SGHRS, CDR2 YFSETQ. The V gene end was trimmed by 2 bases and the J gene end by 3 bases; junction bases not matched to a gene: 3. In nucleotides, the CDR3 is TGCGCCAGCAGCTTACAGGGGGCAATCTACGAGCAGTACTTC. It translates to CASSLQGAIYEQYF. The variable domain in full, completed from reference TRBV5-1 and TRBJ2-7, reads KAGVTQTPRYLIKTRGQQVTLSCSPISGHRSVSWYQQTPGQGLQFLFEYFSETQRNKGNFPGRFSGRQFSNSRSEMNVSTLELGDSALYLCASSLQGAIYEQYFGPGTRLTVT.

V and J are TRBV28 and TRBJ2-1; possible D gene TRBD1, 6 bases. The V gene's germline CDR1 is MDHEN and CDR2 SYDVKM. The CDR3 has 15 residues. V lost 7 bases and J lost 2, with 15 bases in between. The CDR3 DNA reads as TGTGCCAGCATCTCCCAGGGGACCCCCTACAATGAGCAGTTCTTC. This translates into CASISQGTPYNEQFF.

The chain carries TRBV7-2 and TRBJ2-3; D unclear. The ends were cut back, 1 base at V and 3 bases at J, with 8 bases in the middle. The CDR3 is 14 amino acids. The germline gives CDR1 SGHTA, CDR2 FQGNSA. The CDR3 spells CASSLGRQTDTQYF. DNA for the CDR3: TGTGCCAGCAGCTTAGGGCGGCAGACAGATACGCAGTATTTT.

Comment on this clone: One end of the junction varies from germline; a read error may be responsible. The sample contains more than one DNA sequence encoding this CDR3. V gene TRBV12-3 or TRBV12-4 combines with J gene TRBJ2-3; a weak D match, TRBD2 (5 bases). The CDR3 loop spans 13 amino acids. CDR3 residues: CASSSGRVDTQYF. In DNA form, the CDR3 reads TGTGCCAGTAGTTCGGGAAGGGTAGATACGCAGTATTTT.

The rearrangement links TRBV5-1 to TRBJ2-7; 9 nucleotides match TRBD1. CDR1 is SGHRS and CDR2 is YFSETQ in the germline V gene. This CDR3 has 13 residues. Trimming removed 4 bases from V and 6 bases from J; junction bases left unmatched: 5. This CDR3 is CASSPGQGGEQYF. The CDR3, as DNA: TGCGCCAGCAGCCCGGGACAGGGCGGCGAGCAGTACTTC.